This TCR beta chain was sequenced in a study of blood T cell repertoires in COVID-19. At the level of the study: Samples representing acute and convalescent COVID-19 were sourced from the United States, Italy and Spain. Sample material is recorded as cDNA or gDNA derived from T cells, B-cell-depleted T cells, or PBMCs.

Study processing details: It was from reference gene primer amplification that nucleated cell counts were estimated. Sequencing used immunoSEQ multiplex PCR; TCRdb keeps in-frame clones, though not all of them. The V and J calls and clone size are taken from that table; D and trimming were inferred from the DNA. The repertoire holds approximately 24,000 clones, about 91% seen once, with approximately 19% in the top ten. There are 18 residues in the CDR3. V shed 5 bases and J 6 bases; nucleotides not matched to a gene: 17. Germline CDR1 and CDR2: LNHDA and SQIVND (reference sequence). The rearrangement uses TRBV19 and TRBJ2-2; 8 positions agree with TRBD1. The clonotype was recovered from a human donor in a cohort sampled during active COVID-19. The sequenced material came from peripheral blood. The CDR3 nucleotides are TGTGCCAGTAGTGGGAGGAGGCAGGGGGCAATAGTGGCCGGGGAGCTGTTTTTT. This encodes CASSGRRQGAIVAGELFF.